The TCR beta chain under discussion was sequenced for a study of beta chain features in type 1 diabetes. Germline CDR1 SGDLS, CDR2 YYNGEE. The CDR3 sequence is 17 residues long. V gave up 3 bases and J gave up 7 bases; unmatched junction bases: 15. This clone has only a few counts. Expressed TCRB transcripts were sequenced after all isolated RNA was converted to cDNA. Profiling relied on immunoSEQ multiplex PCR, and the TCRdb table lists in-frame clones only, not all of them. The profile shows about 250,000 clones, less than 15% of them singletons. This chain links TRBV9 with TRBJ1-2, with 10 bases fitting TRBD1. The sequenced material came from naive CD4+ T cells from blood. This clonotype was obtained from a woman between 40 and 55 years old in good health. The chain's CDR3 is CASSGRPGQGLLGGYTF. The CDR3 coding sequence is TGTGCCAGCAGCGGACGTCCGGGACAGGGGCTCCTCGGTGGCTACACCTTC.